The clone carrying this T cell receptor beta chain was seen a handful of times. Its target is unknown. These data are taken from a study of T-cell memory formation after mild COVID-19. With 5 bases clipped from V and 5 bases from J, the junction kept 8 bases outside the gene matches. Germline CDR1 is SGHDN and CDR2 is FVKESK. This CDR3 has 15 amino acids. TCRdb re-derived calls from the 5' RACE reads in MiXCR, one entry per CDR3 protein. The sample has under 250,000 distinct CDR3 sequences; around 30% are singletons. General study findings and limits: Memory cells collected pre-infection included some clones that later responded, suggesting cross-reactive memory joined. Later expanders leaned toward CD4+, whereas clones contracting from day 15 to 85 were balanced CD4/CD8.

This rearrangement joins TRBV14 to TRBJ2-5, with 10 bases identical to TRBD2. This receptor was obtained from an adult woman who had mild COVID-19 (a few samples of this study predate the infection). Cell type and time point are not known. Sequencing was carried out using PBMCs or a T cell subset sorted from them (not recorded which). As DNA, the CDR3 is TGTGCCAGCAGCGCTAGCGGGGGCCGGTTTGAGACCCAGTACTTC. It is translated as CASSASGGRFETQYF. The variable domain in full, completed from reference TRBV14 and TRBJ2-5, reads EAGVTQFPSHSVIEKGQTVTLRCDPISGHDNLYWYRRVMGKEIKFLLHFVKESKQDESGMPNNRFLAERTGGTYSTLKVQPAELEDSGVYFCASSASGGRFETQYFGPGTRLLVL.